The entry below describes one T cell receptor beta chain. What it binds is not known. This sample stems from a study of cytomegalovirus exposure and HLA in healthy donors. Background on the study: Earlier findings included over 90 million unique TCR beta sequences obtained from about 180 million T cells. Study results and caveats: In a later analysis, specific HLA alleles were associated with approximately 17,000 TCR beta sequences at a 0.05 false discovery rate. A few V segments could not be told apart, such as TRBV6-2 and TRBV6-3, and were left out.

Germline trimming cut 4 bases from V and 4 bases from J; bases unmatched to any gene: 5. This CDR3 is 15 amino acids long. Germline loops: CDR1 SGHRS, CDR2 YFSETQ. The PCR used 60 Vbeta and 13 Jbeta primers. The protocol was immunoSEQ multiplex PCR, while the TCRdb copy is restricted to in-frame clones and leaves out a portion. Of around 140,000 clones listed, 75% to 85% are singletons. The clonotype comes from a woman in her fifties or sixties in good health and CMV-seropositive. Sequenced sample: PBMCs. V usage is TRBV5-1 and J usage is TRBJ1-4, with 9 bases identical to TRBD1. In DNA form, the CDR3 reads TGCGCCAGCAGCGAGATGGGACAGGGTAATGAAAAACTGTTTTTT. Its translation is CASSEMGQGNEKLFF.